This paragraph reports one TCR beta chain. The antigen it binds to is not known. The CDR3 goes on 3 residues after the read ends, and that part is filled in from the germline J gene. TCR beta CDR3 regions were amplified by multiplex PCR using the immunoSEQ assay from an average of about 1,200 ng genomic DNA per sample. The assay corrected primer bias using a complete synthetic TCR repertoire to establish an amplification baseline. Amplicons were sequenced on the Illumina platform. The original methods were these. Sequences were error-corrected by clustering with frequency ratios and a modified nearest-neighbor algorithm and were then analyzed in the immunoSEQ Analyzer with IMGT gene definitions. At each rarefaction depth, TCR richness and evenness were averaged across 20 rarefaction repeats, and samples with fewer sequences than that depth were excluded. Wilcoxon rank sum tests with FDR correction were used to compare V, D and J gene relative abundances between the groups. In the blinded duplicates, the intraclass correlation was around 96% for TCR richness and averaged about 79% across around 66 gene segments. TCRdb provides this immuneACCESS table in a form limited to in-frame rearrangements. Some clones are lacking; in checked studies, under half of them reflect an unresolved V gene, and why the rest are absent is not known. The DNA was the basis for D and trimming; V, J and clone size are from that table. The sample's own table lists some 50,000 clones. The ten largest clones add up to approximately 1% of the sample.

From the germline V gene (reference sequence), CDR1 is DFQATT and CDR2 is SNEGSKA. Taken from cysteine to phenylalanine, the CDR3 has 15 residues. Part of the CDR3 DNA is given, 36 bases translated from base 1. The data were obtained in a study of T cells in women clearing cervical HPV infection (dated by TCRdb to about 2018). Concerning the study at large: Cases were roughly 24 women with histologically confirmed HPV16-related CIN3 or worse, including a couple of invasive cancers. Cases were matched to controls by age within five years and by the year the sample was collected. The roughly 27 controls were women who cleared a single incident HPV16 infection within 12 months without developing precancer or cancer. Quality controls consisted of five blinded duplicates per group, for a total of roughly 60 samples made up of roughly 50 participants and around ten replicates. The parent cohort enrolled approximately 9,200 women aged 18 or older in Guanacaste, Costa Rica, during about 1992 to 1995 and followed them for approximately seven years. Since only a few of the women had HLA typing available, the possibility that HLA type was acting as a confounder could not be ruled out. Cases had a median age of roughly 35 years compared with 38 to 40 for controls, and baseline characteristics showed no significant differences between the groups. Blood from cases was collected at the visit where the lesion was first found, while blood from controls was collected once the infection could no longer be detected. Nested within Costa Rica's Guanacaste HPV Natural History Study, an exploratory proof-of-principle case-control study compared TCR repertoires across cervical HPV16 outcomes. Among cases, blood sampling occurred a median of about 150 days after lesion detection, with an interquartile range of roughly 90 to 200 days.

Overall results and qualifications from the work: Significantly higher TCR repertoire richness was observed in CIN3+ cases than in controls across sequencing depths, whereas no difference in evenness was found. The cross-sectional design could not show whether the associations came before the infection or were a result of it, and neither effector/memory subsets nor HPV-specific T cells were isolated. Cases had lower TRBV6-7 relative abundance than controls (about 0.1% versus 0.15%; Bonferroni P = 0.0008). Random forest classifiers that combined richness and V gene abundances separated cases from controls with an estimated AUC of approximately 0.78. Because the number of T cells per sample was unknown, the richness differences could reflect varying T-cell content rather than repertoire biology.

Every participant had a single incident cervical HPV16 infection, and women with prevalent HPV16 infections were excluded. Cervical HPV DNA was detected by MY09/MY11 PCR, and genotyping was performed by dot-blot hybridization. Around 15 mL of heparinized blood was centrifuged, after which the buffy coat was aliquoted, frozen at -30 degrees C, and then stored at -80 degrees C. QIAGEN kits were used to extract genomic DNA from buffy coat specimens. This chain is built from TRBV20-1 and TRBJ2-3; TRBD1 could be the D gene, as 5 bases match. The receptor was isolated from a woman between 18 and 69 years old with a cervical HPV16 infection that either progressed to CIN3+ or cleared (not recorded which). The specimen sequenced was blood buffy coat. CDR3 DNA (partial): TGCAGTGCTAGAGATTTGTGGGGCGGAGAAGAGACG. Translated, it reads CSARDLWGGEET. The full CDR3 protein is CSARDLWGGEETQYF.